This TCR beta chain comes out of a study of T cell responses to AZD1222 COVID-19 vaccine. Study context: Second-dose intervals near 4 or 12 weeks were combined.

Concerning this clone itself: As yet, its antigen is unknown.

Profiled with immunoSEQ multiplex PCR; TCRdb holds only in-frame clones, not every one. The sample includes some 99,000 clones, roughly 90% of them seen just once. Deletions cut 1 base from V and 7 bases from J, with 13 bases between. CDR1 and CDR2 (germline): LGHNA, YNFKEQ. The CDR3 covers 14 residues. Findings and limits, study-wide: The sample set comprised mostly white British donors with more females, and clonal diversity was possibly underestimated.

This chain uses TRBV4-2 with TRBJ1-2; D is possibly TRBD1 (5 bases). The material sequenced was peripheral blood, taken on day 0 of AZD1222 vaccination. This sequence originates from an adult in good health. Here the CDR3 DNA reads TGTGCCAGCAGCCAAGGAGGGGAGAGGATTGGCTACACCTTC. Amino acid sequence: CASSQGGERIGYTF.